This T cell receptor (beta chain) comes out of a study of Tregs in tolerant kidney transplant recipients. Sequencing used immunoSEQ multiplex PCR; TCRdb keeps in-frame clones, though not all of them. The profile shows approximately 100,000 clones, 93% of them singletons. Thawed PBMCs were FACS-sorted into unstimulated CD4+CD25+CD127- regulatory T cells, CD4+CD25- non-regulatory cells, CD4 and CD8 cells. From germline, CDR1 is SGDLS and CDR2 YYNGEE. This CDR3 has 14 amino acids. V was trimmed by 4 bases and J by 8 bases, leaving 16 bases between them. The sequence was collected from a human donor who received a combined kidney and bone marrow transplant. The specimen was CD4+ T cells from blood, collected before the transplant. The genes are TRBV9 and TRBJ2-4; tentatively, D is TRBD2 (6 bases). CDR3 sequence: CASSPTGTPDIQYF. The CDR3 DNA is TGTGCCAGCAGCCCCACCGGGACTCCGGACATTCAGTACTTC.